This TCR beta chain emerged from a study of shared clonotypes between healthy human individuals. The CDR3 runs 14 residues. J gave up 3 bases and V 4 bases, and 2 bases lay outside the gene matches. Germline V gene lookup returns CDR1 KGHSH and CDR2 LQKENI. Data came from immunoSEQ multiplex PCR; TCRdb stores just in-frame clones and leaves some out. The sample carries some 1 million clones, more than 60% recorded once. This clonotype originated in a man between 18 and 35 years old in good health. The rearrangement joins TRBV18 to TRBJ1-2, with 10 bases identical to TRBD1. The specimen was memory CD4+ T cells sorted from blood. The subset was: CD45RA-negative fraction. The CDR3 sequence is CASSRQGADYGYTF. In nucleotides, the CDR3 is TGTGCCAGCTCACGACAGGGGGCTGACTATGGCTACACCTTC.